This paragraph covers one T cell receptor (beta chain) sequence. The target of this receptor is not known. No much larger clone is present one base from it, and per-base qualities are unavailable. Libraries were made using the immunoSEQ multiplex PCR assay. A mixture of 60 forward primers for TCR Vbeta segments and 13 reverse primers for TCR Jbeta segments was used in the multiplex PCR. The CDR3 region of rearranged TCR beta genes was amplified from genomic DNA with a multiplex PCR assay. The Illumina HiSeq System was used to sequence the amplified TCR beta libraries as 87-base-pair reads. Regarding the original processing steps: Across the roughly 640 repertoires, a later analysis counted roughly 77 million unique TCR beta chains, some 11 million of which were shared by at least two donors. To remove PCR and sequencing errors, raw reads were error-corrected and collapsed into unique sequences using a nearest-neighbor algorithm that merged closely related sequences. CDR3 sequences were aligned to IMGT reference sequences to assign V, D and J gene segments. For a sequence to be retained, a match of at least six nucleotides to both a V gene segment and a J gene segment was required. Rearrangements were classified as productive when the CDR3 lacked stop codons and remained in frame with V and J, and all other rearrangements were classified as non-productive. CDR3 was defined according to IMGT convention as the region running from the second conserved V-encoded cysteine to the conserved J-encoded phenylalanine. The earlier analysis of some 580 of the donors excluded any sequence lacking an unambiguous match to a single V gene segment. An earlier analysis of a few hundred of the donors called V segments functional above 56.7% productive rearrangements and segregating when the between-donor standard deviation exceeded 5%. A statistical classification framework was developed to diagnose cytomegalovirus status using the catalog of TCR beta chain sequences. In a later analysis, V and J genes were assigned by comparing TCR nucleotide sequences against IMGT/GENE-DB human TR gene sequences. Using the TCRdist pipeline, a later analysis assigned CDR3 sequences along with most-parsimonious VDJ recombination scenarios. In a later analysis, each TCR beta chain was defined by its CDR3 amino acid sequence together with its V-gene family, and reads lacking a unique V-gene family were excluded. A later analysis removed roughly 590 highly shared, low-generation-probability nucleotide sequences to deal with suspected cross-contamination and a sequencing artifact. A later analysis calculated a clonal expansion index for each public chain from normalized within-repertoire ranks of inferred template counts. Generation probabilities in a later analysis came from a VDJ recombination model fitted to out-of-frame rearrangements, and those results were checked against IGoR. A later analysis scored TCR-TCR, TCR-HLA and TCR-CMV co-occurrence with hypergeometric tests, applying a repertoire-size bias correction to TCR pairs. In a later analysis, false discovery rates were estimated by permuting HLA or CMV assignments 20 times. A later analysis grouped co-occurring TCRs with DBSCAN, adding TCRdist sequence similarity when clustering within HLA-allele-positive subsets. For co-occurrence clustering, repertoires with fewer than 30,000 or more than 120,000 public chains were excluded, along with 5 or 6 repertoires with anomalous nucleotide sharing. Not all clones reach the TCRdb copy of this immuneACCESS table, which keeps in-frame sequences only. Checked studies attribute under half of the gap to unresolved V genes and leave the rest unexplained. V and J calls and clone size are copied from that table; D and trimming were computed from the DNA. For this sample there are about 220,000 clones; 82% appear just once. 4.5% to 7% of the sample rests with the top ten.

The cohort consisted of 600 or so healthy bone marrow donors. Cohort members were all nominally healthy when sampled, although unrecorded immune exposures were likely present. The donor tested CMV seropositive and was one of the 289 seropositive cohort members. Every donor gave a peripheral blood sample, and the peripheral blood mononuclear cells from that sample were used for TCR beta sequencing. Genomic DNA was extracted from the blood cell samples with the Qiagen DNeasy Blood Extraction Kit. The sample comes from a study of cytomegalovirus exposure and HLA in healthy donors (TCRdb year 2017). For the wider study: According to an earlier analysis of 587 of the donors, about 179 million T cells yielded 90 million to 130 million unique TCR beta sequences and 276 Gb of sequence data. The number of typed donors differed by locus: roughly 629-630 for A, B, C, DRB1 and DQB1; 522 for DQA1; approximately 600 for DPA1; and around 490 for DPB1. To predict cytomegalovirus infection status, the study combined high-throughput TCR immunosequencing, statistical association of individual TCRs with disease status, and machine learning. Donor age, sex, ethnicity and CMV serostatus were compiled together with the repertoire data. Every discovery cohort repertoire had been produced on one sequencing platform. Among the roughly 370 genotyped donors, approximately 77% belonged to the genetic ancestry cluster associated with self-reported Caucasian donors. To study patterns of TCR occurrence, a later analysis re-analyzed previously published TCR beta repertoires from hundreds of donors and added high-resolution HLA genotyping. A separate validation cohort of some 130 different subjects was used in addition to the approximately 700-subject first cohort. An earlier analysis of approximately 500 of the donors applied high-throughput TCR beta sequencing to assess whether each TCR beta V gene segment acted as functional or pseudogenic. In the later analysis, no new phenotypic data were used to find candidate immune exposures; instead, reliance was placed on TCR beta sequences and their occurrence across donors. An early release covering about 600 HLA-typed donors comprised 250 to 350 gigabases of sequencing data and approximately 80 million unique TCR sequences. A later genetic analysis took genome-wide SNP genotypes for about 65% of the 666 donors and used that subset as a discovery cohort. Class I and class II HLA loci were covered by the typing at four-digit resolution. The T cell repertoires of roughly 660 subjects were profiled by immunosequencing and related to cytomegalovirus serostatus. On average, 235,054 unique TCR beta nucleotide sequences were sequenced per donor among 398 genotyped donors of the cohort, with roughly 18% of those sequences being non-productive. Roughly 5 DR-DQ haplotypes were handled as single units for association and clustering, since linkage in the cohort was strong. The study aimed to test whether cataloging public T cell receptors could reveal signatures of past pathogen exposure.

The germline V gene (reference sequence) yields GTSNPN for CDR1 and SVGIG for CDR2. The CDR3 contains 18 residues, cysteine and phenylalanine counted. The only DNA kept is the CDR3, 54 bases in frame from the first base. V and J are trimmed by 0 bases and 6 bases, and the gene matches miss 14 bases of the junction. What the research found in general, with its limitations: Immune exposure information for the cohort was limited to CMV serostatus. In a later analysis, the rate of TCR association differed among HLA loci, with DRB1 alleles having the most associated TCRs and HLA-C alleles having the fewest. Because counts were too low, approximately 15 rarely observed V segments, including chromosome 9 orphons, were excluded from the earlier analysis of under 650 of the donors. A later genetic analysis reported fewer N-insertions in productive TCRs among donors in an Asian-associated ancestry cluster than the roughly 700-donor mean. Linkage disequilibrium might explain the correlated functional status among segregating V segments, but an unknown experimental factor could not be ruled out. A further reported finding was that TCR beta sequences accurately predicted the HLA-A and HLA-B alleles for most subjects in the first cohort. Only TCR beta chains were sequenced in this cohort, and the absence of alpha or paired-chain data limited detectable features. In both the original and validation cohorts, the classifier was reported to diagnose cytomegalovirus status with high specificity and sensitivity. The study listed 150 to 200 TCR beta chains as associated with cytomegalovirus. According to a later analysis, parvovirus B19, influenza, CMV and Epstein-Barr virus appeared linked to several top co-occurrence clusters. Because HLA typing was missing for some donors at each locus, association tests included only the typed subset. A later analysis associated 15,000 to 20,000 TCR beta sequences with specific HLA alleles at a false discovery rate of 0.05. Most TCR sequences were seen in very few donors, while some public TCRs were found in many individuals. In a later analysis, most CMV-associated TCR beta chains were found to appear HLA-restricted, with HLA associations seemingly driven largely by CMV exposure. The authors suggested that the approach could potentially be generalized to other disease states and immunological phenotypes. An earlier analysis of around 540 of the donors showed that most TCR beta V segments appeared in productive rearrangements either about 87% or about 30% of the time, which broadly matched IMGT annotations. Because the 87-base-pair reads could not distinguish some IMGT-functional V segments, including TRBV6-2 and TRBV6-3, those segments were excluded. Sequencing depth was assumed to be roughly uniform across donors in the presence/absence analyses, though that assumption may not hold. V-gene and J-gene trimming of TCR beta chains was associated with a missense DCLRE1C variant in a later genetic analysis, and the association was replicated in an independent cohort. In a later analysis, HLA-associated TCR beta chains were found to be more clonally expanded and to have lower generation probabilities than equally common non-associated chains. Assigning TCR associations to individual alleles was difficult when HLA alleles, especially DR and DQ, strongly co-occurred. Three of the identified cytomegalovirus-associated TCR beta chains were confirmed in vitro to be specific for cytomegalovirus antigens. A cluster of highly shared sequence variants was judged likely to be a technical artifact of the sequencing pipeline.

The sample consisted of PBMCs. The TCR comes from a man aged 40-55 years in good health and CMV-seropositive. The chain is encoded by TRBV30 joined to TRBJ1-6; 7 central nucleotides agree with TRBD1. This receptor carries the CDR3 CAWSVRVWSGDSNSPLHF. The DNA reads as follows: TGTGCCTGGAGTGTACGGGTTTGGTCGGGGGACAGTAATTCACCCCTCCACTTT.